This record concerns one T cell receptor beta chain sequence. The sample comes from a study of T cell responses to AZD1222 COVID-19 vaccine. Germline V gene lookup returns CDR1 LGHDT and CDR2 YNNKEL (reference sequence). Trimming removed 0 bases at V and 5 bases at J, with 10 bases between. This CDR3 region has 14 residues. The method was immunoSEQ multiplex PCR; TCRdb's version includes in-frame clones alone and lacks a portion of them. The sample comprises approximately 110,000 clones, around 87% of which are singletons, and about 1.2% rests with the top ten. Sequenced here: peripheral blood, sampled on day 0 of AZD1222 vaccination. The gene calls are TRBV3-1 (or the pseudogene TRBV3-2) and TRBJ1-1; D gene ambiguous. This TCR was recovered from an adult in good health. The CDR3 sequence: CASSQEESGTEAFF. In nucleotides, the CDR3 is TGTGCCAGCAGCCAAGAAGAATCGGGGACTGAAGCTTTCTTT.